The clone carrying this TCR beta chain has a count of ten or more. Its antigen is still unknown. Participants, patients aged 18 to 65, had newly diagnosed hyperthyroidism with a duration under 2 months. Lactation, pregnancy, other autoimmune disease or uncontrolled infection led to exclusion of patients. Together with thyroid ultrasound, orbital computed tomography, serum thyroxine and TRAb, clinical symptoms were used for diagnoses. The CDR3 is 15 residues long. The V gene lost 6 bases and the J gene lost 2 bases, with 17 bases spanning the gap. Germline V gene lookup returns CDR1 MDHEN and CDR2 SYDVKM. Amplified TCR beta CDR3 regions came from RNA transcripts. The TCR CDR3 was amplified in a first-round RT-PCR using the HTBI primer set. TCRdb processed the multiplex PCR reads anew with MiXCR; each CDR3 protein has one entry. The data contain around 300,000 distinct CDR3 sequences, approximately 13% of them singletons.

This entry belongs to a study of T cells in Graves' hyperthyroidism and ophthalmopathy. Study-wide results and limits: Ophthalmopathy got predicted by the model a median approximately 6 months before its onset.

The sequencing sample was made of blood. The chain links TRBV28 to TRBJ2-7, with a possible D match to TRBD1 (5 bases). The clonotype originates from a woman in her twenties or thirties with Graves' hyperthyroidism. In nucleotides, the CDR3 is TGTGCCAGCAGCTTTGACAGAAATCCCCCCTACGAGCAGTACTTC. As protein: CASSFDRNPPYEQYF.